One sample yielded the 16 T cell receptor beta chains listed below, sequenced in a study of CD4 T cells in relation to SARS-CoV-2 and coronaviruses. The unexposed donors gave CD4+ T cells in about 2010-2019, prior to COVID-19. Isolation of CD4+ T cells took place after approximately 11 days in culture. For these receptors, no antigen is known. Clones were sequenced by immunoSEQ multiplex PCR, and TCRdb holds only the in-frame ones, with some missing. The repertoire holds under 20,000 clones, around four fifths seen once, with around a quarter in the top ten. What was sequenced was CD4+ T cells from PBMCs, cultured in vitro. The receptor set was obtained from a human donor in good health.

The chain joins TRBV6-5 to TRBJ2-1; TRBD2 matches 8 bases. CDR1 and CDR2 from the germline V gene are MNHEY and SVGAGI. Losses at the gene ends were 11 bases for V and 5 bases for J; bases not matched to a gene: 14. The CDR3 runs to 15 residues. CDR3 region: CACGRTTGRNNEQFF. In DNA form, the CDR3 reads TGTGCCTGCGGGAGGACCACCGGCCGCAACAATGAGCAGTTCTTC.

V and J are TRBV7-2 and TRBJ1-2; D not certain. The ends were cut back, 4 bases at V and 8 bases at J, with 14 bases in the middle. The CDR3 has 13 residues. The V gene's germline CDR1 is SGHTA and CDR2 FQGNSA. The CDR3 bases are TGTGCCAGCAGCTATGGGAATTCACGAGGCTACACCTTC. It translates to CASSYGNSRGYTF.

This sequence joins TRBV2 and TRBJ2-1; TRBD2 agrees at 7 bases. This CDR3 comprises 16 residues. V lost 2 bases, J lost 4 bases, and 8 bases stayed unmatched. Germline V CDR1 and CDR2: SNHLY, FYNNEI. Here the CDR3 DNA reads TGTGCCAGCAGTGAACCTAGCGGCCAAAGGTACAATGAGCAGTTCTTC. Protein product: CASSEPSGQRYNEQFF.

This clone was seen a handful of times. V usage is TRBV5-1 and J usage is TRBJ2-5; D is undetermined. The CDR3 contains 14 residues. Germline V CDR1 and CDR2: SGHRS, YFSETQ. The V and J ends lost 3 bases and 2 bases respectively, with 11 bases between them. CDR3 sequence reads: CASSSAGGQETQYF. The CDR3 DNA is TGCGCCAGCAGCTCGGCAGGTGGGCAAGAGACCCAGTACTTC. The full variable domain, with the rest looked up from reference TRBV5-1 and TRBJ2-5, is KAGVTQTPRYLIKTRGQQVTLSCSPISGHRSVSWYQQTPGQGLQFLFEYFSETQRNKGNFPGRFSGRQFSNSRSEMNVSTLELGDSALYLCASSSAGGQETQYFGPGTRLLVL.

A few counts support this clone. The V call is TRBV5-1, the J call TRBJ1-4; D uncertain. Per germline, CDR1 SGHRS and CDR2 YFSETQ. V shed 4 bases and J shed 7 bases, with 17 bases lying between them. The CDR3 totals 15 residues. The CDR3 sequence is CASSPPGQEGEKLFF. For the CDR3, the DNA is TGCGCCAGCAGCCCTCCGGGCCAAGAGGGTGAAAAACTGTTTTTT.

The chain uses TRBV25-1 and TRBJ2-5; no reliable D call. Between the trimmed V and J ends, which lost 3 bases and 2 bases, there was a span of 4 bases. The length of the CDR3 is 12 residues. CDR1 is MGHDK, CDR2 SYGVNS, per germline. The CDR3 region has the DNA TGTGCCAGCAGTGAGGGTCAAGAGACCCAGTACTTC. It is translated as CASSEGQETQYF. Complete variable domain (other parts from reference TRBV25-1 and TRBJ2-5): EADIYQTPRYLVIGTGKKITLECSQTMGHDKMYWYQQDPGMELHLIHYSYGVNSTEKGDLSSESTVSRIRTEHFPLTLESARPSHTSQYLCASSEGQETQYFGPGTRLLVL.

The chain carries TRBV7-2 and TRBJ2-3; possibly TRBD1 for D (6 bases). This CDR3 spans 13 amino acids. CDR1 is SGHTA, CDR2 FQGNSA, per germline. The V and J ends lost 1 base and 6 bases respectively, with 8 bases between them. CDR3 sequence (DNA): TGTGCCAGCAGCTTAGGCAGGGGCGATACGCAGTATTTT. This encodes CASSLGRGDTQYF.

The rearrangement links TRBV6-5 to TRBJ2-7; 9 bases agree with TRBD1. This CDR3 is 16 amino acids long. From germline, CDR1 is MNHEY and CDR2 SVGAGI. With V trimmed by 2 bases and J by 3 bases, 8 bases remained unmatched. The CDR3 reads CASSYGTGTGIYEQYF. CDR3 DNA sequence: TGTGCCAGCAGTTACGGAACCGGGACAGGGATCTACGAGCAGTACTTC.

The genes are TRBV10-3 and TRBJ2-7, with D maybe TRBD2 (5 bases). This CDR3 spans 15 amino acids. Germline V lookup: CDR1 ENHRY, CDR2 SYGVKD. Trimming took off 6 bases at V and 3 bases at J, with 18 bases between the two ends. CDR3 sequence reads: CAIRGSQIDNYEQYF. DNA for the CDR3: TGTGCCATCAGGGGGAGCCAAATCGACAACTACGAGCAGTACTTC.

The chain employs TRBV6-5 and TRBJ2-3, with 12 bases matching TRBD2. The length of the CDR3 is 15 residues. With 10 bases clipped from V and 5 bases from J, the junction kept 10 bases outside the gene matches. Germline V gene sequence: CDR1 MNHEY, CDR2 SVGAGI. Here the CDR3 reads CATKGLAGNQDTQYF. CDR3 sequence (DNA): TGTGCCACCAAGGGACTAGCGGGCAACCAAGATACGCAGTATTTT.

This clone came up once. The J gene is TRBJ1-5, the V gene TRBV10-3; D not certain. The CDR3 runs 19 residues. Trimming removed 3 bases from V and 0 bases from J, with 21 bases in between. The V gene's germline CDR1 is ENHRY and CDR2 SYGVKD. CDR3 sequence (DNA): TGTGCCATCAGTGAATATGCGAGCACTCAGGTTTATAGCAATCAGCCCCAGCATTTT. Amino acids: CAISEYASTQVYSNQPQHF.

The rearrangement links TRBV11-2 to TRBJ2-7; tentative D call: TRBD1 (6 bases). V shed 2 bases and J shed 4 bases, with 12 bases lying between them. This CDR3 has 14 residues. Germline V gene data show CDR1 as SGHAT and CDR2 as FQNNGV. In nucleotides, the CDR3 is TGTGCCAGCAGCTTATCGGCAGGGGTATACGAGCAGTACTTC. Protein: CASSLSAGVYEQYF. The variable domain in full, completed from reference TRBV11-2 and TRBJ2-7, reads EAGVAQSPRYKIIEKRQSVAFWCNPISGHATLYWYQQILGQGPKLLIQFQNNGVVDDSQLPKDRFSAERLKGVDSTLKIQPAKLEDSAVYLCASSLSAGVYEQYFGPGTRLTVT.

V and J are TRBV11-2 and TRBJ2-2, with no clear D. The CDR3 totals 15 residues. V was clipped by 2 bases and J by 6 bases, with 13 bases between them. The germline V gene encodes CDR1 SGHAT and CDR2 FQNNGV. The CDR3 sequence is CASSLPRSVAGELFF. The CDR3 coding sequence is TGTGCCAGCAGCTTACCCCGGAGCGTAGCCGGGGAGCTGTTTTTT.

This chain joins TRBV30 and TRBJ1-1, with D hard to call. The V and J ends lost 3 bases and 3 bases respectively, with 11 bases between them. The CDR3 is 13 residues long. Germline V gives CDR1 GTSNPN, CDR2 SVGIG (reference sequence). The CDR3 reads CAWRLTVHTEAFF. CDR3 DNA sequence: TGTGCCTGGAGACTGACGGTTCACACTGAAGCTTTCTTT. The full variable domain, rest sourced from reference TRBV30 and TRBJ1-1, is SQTIHQWPATLVQPVGSPLSLECTVEGTSNPNLYWYRQAAGRGLQLLFYSVGIGQISSEVPQNLSASRPQDRQFILSSKKLLLSDSGFYLCAWRLTVHTEAFFGQGTRLTVV.

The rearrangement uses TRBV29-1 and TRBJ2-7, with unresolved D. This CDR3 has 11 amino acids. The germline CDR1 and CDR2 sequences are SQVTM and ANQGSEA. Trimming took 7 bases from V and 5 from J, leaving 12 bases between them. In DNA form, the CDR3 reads TGCAGCGCACGTTATGCGAACGAGCAGTACTTC. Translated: CSARYANEQYF.

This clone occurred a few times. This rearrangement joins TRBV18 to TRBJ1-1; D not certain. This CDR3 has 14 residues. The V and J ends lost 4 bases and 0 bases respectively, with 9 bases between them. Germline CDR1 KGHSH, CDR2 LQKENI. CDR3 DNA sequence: TGTGCCAGCTCACGAGGGCCGGTGAACACTGAAGCTTTCTTT. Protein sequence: CASSRGPVNTEAFF.